This T cell receptor beta chain stems from a study of graft-versus-host responses after intestinal transplantation. This clone turned up a few times. Its antigen is undetermined. Clones were read by immunoSEQ multiplex PCR, and TCRdb kept only the in-frame ones, dropping some. The repertoire holds roughly 36,000 clones, with about 96% as singletons. This clonotype originated in a human donor who was the organ donor for an intestinal transplant. The sequenced sample was unstimulated CD8+ T cells sorted from spleen or lymph node cells, obtained before transplant.

CDR3: CASSEPHSSTDTQYF. In DNA form, the CDR3 reads TGTGCCAGCAGTGAACCCCACAGTAGCACAGATACGCAGTATTTT. The genes are TRBV6-1 and TRBJ2-3; D is unclear. The CDR3 sequence is 15 residues long. Germline V gene data show CDR1 as MNHNS and CDR2 as SASEGT. Trimming pared 2 bases from V and 0 bases from J, leaving 9 bases between.